The 25 T cell receptor beta chains below all came from one sample that was sequenced in a study of T cell repertoires in cytomegalovirus infection. In TCRdb, the reads were re-called with MiXCR into one record per CDR3 protein. The sample includes around 770,000 distinct CDR3 sequences, almost 30% of them seen just once. Their antigens are not known. Sequences were derived from cultured CD8+ T cells from PBMCs, sampled from culture after CMV antigen stimulation. All receptors derive from a human donor in good health (CMV status not recorded). Some clones in this sample may be carry-over from other donors' samples.

There are a few counts of this clonotype. The chain joins TRBV6-1 to TRBJ1-5; D is perhaps TRBD1 (5 bases). This CDR3 contains 14 residues. Germline CDR1 MNHNS, CDR2 SASEGT. V was trimmed by 7 bases and J by 1 base, leaving 11 bases between them. The CDR3 is CASTGIWSNQPQHF. The CDR3 DNA reads TGTGCCAGCACAGGGATTTGGAGCAATCAGCCCCAGCATTTT.

The chain couples TRBV15 to TRBJ2-3; D may correspond to TRBD1 or TRBD2 (5 bases each). The CDR3 is made up of 15 amino acids. Germline-derived CDR1 and CDR2 are LNHNV and YYDKDF (reference sequence). Trimming took off 5 bases at V and 6 bases at J, with 18 bases between the two ends. Written as DNA, the CDR3 is TGTGCCACCAGCCCCCAGGGTCTGGGACGGGATACGCAGTATTTT. Translation gives CATSPQGLGRDTQYF.

This clonotype has more than one count but fewer than ten. The chain joins TRBV6-2 or TRBV6-3 to TRBJ2-3, with D possibly TRBD2 on 6 matching bases. With 5 bases removed from V and 4 bases from J, the gap between germline ends came to 13 bases. The CDR3 is made up of 14 amino acids. CDR1 is MNHEY and CDR2 is SVGEGT in the germline V gene. The CDR3 here is CASSPGLSADTQYF. CDR3 bases: TGTGCCAGCAGTCCTGGACTATCCGCAGATACGCAGTATTTT.

The rearrangement uses TRBV6-5 and TRBJ1-6, with unresolved D. This CDR3 has 13 residues. V was shortened by 2 bases and J by 11 bases, with 10 bases between the two germline ends. Germline CDR1 and CDR2: MNHEY and SVGAGI. CDR3 DNA sequence: TGTGCCAGCAGTTACGCCAGAGAGGCACCCCTCCACTTT. Its translation: CASSYAREAPLHF.

The sample holds many counts of this clonotype. The rearrangement uses TRBV7-8 and TRBJ2-5; 9 bases fit TRBD2. The V and J ends lost 6 bases and 3 bases, in that order; junction bases with no gene match: 8. Germline CDR1 reads SGHVS; CDR2 reads FQNEAQ. This CDR3 comprises 15 residues. The CDR3 DNA is TGTGCCAGCAGGCTGTGGGCTAGCGGGGAAGAGACCCAGTACTTC. Its translation is CASRLWASGEETQYF.

This sequence joins TRBV29-1 and TRBJ2-1, with unresolved D. V was cut by 6 bases and J by 9 bases, with 18 bases left in between. Germline values: CDR1 SQVTM, CDR2 ANQGSEA. The CDR3 is 13 residues long. In DNA, the CDR3 is TGCAGCGTCTATGGGGTCGGGCAAAGTGAGCAGTTCTTC. The encoded protein is CSVYGVGQSEQFF.

The V gene is TRBV7-4, the J gene TRBJ2-2; D possibly corresponds to TRBD2 (5 bases). Germline-derived CDR1 and CDR2 are SGHVT and SQSDAQ. The V end was cut by 5 bases, the J end by 7 bases, with 11 bases between. The CDR3 runs 13 residues. The CDR3 loop reads CASSEMEVGELFF. The CDR3 nucleotides are TGTGCCAGCAGCGAGATGGAGGTCGGGGAGCTGTTTTTT.

As for this clonotype: A much larger clone lies a single base off, so this may be a read error. The V call is TRBV27, the J call TRBJ1-4; no clear D. The length of the CDR3 is 11 residues. CDR1 is MNHEY and CDR2 is SMNVEV in the germline V gene (reference sequence). The V end lost 6 bases, the J end lost 4 bases, and 3 bases lay between the germline ends. The CDR3 nucleotides are TGTGCCAGCAGCGATAATGAAAAACTGTTTTTT. Its protein product is CASSDNEKLFF.

Only a few counts were recorded for this clonotype. The rearrangement links TRBV10-3 to TRBJ1-2; 9 bases agree with TRBD1. The germline CDR1 and CDR2 sequences are ENHRY and SYGVKD. The trim removed 8 bases at V and 3 bases at J, leaving 13 bases unmatched. The CDR3 covers 16 residues. The CDR3 spells CAIRWWTGEQDYGYTF. CDR3 DNA: TGTGCCATCCGTTGGTGGACAGGGGAACAGGACTATGGCTACACCTTC.

This clonotype has ten or more counts. The chain couples TRBV20-1 to TRBJ1-1; tentatively, D is TRBD1 (5 bases). Germline CDR1 is DFQATT and CDR2 is SNEGSKA (reference sequence). The CDR3 runs 11 residues. CDR3 region: CGGCRDTEAFF. In DNA, the CDR3 is TGCGGGGGTTGTCGGGACACTGAAGCTTTCTTT.

This clonotype was found a few times. The chain combines TRBV12-3 or TRBV12-4 with TRBJ1-6; D ambiguous. The CDR3 has 16 amino acids. With 8 bases removed from V and 2 bases from J, the gap between germline ends came to 16 bases. The CDR3 coding sequence is TGTGCCAGCTCAACTCTTCTTGGGGCCTATAATTCACCCCTCCACTTT. Translating gives CASSTLLGAYNSPLHF.

The V call is TRBV6-6, the J call TRBJ2-1; D is undetermined. Germline V CDR1 and CDR2: MNHNY, SVGAGI (reference sequence). The V end lost 5 bases, the J end lost 5 bases, and 10 bases lay between the germline ends. CDR3 length equals 13 residues. The CDR3 loop is CASSPWPDNEQFF. For the CDR3, the DNA is TGTGCCAGCAGTCCATGGCCGGACAATGAGCAGTTCTTC.

This clonotype was counted at least ten times. CDR3 protein: CASSFPPFLAGAITDTQYF. The DNA of the CDR3 is TGTGCCAGCAGCTTCCCCCCCTTTCTAGCGGGGGCCATTACAGATACGCAGTATTTT. The chain combines TRBV7-2 with TRBJ2-3; TRBD2 matches 10 bases. This CDR3 is built from 19 residues. The V gene end was trimmed by 3 bases and the J gene end by 3 bases; junction bases not matched to a gene: 15. Per the germline V gene, CDR1 is SGHTA and CDR2 is FQGNSA. The full variable domain, its missing parts supplied by reference TRBV7-2 and TRBJ2-3, is GAGVSQSPSNKVTEKGKDVELRCDPISGHTALYWYRQSLGQGLEFLIYFQGNSAPDKSGLPSDRFSAERTGGSVSTLTIQRTQQEDSAVYLCASSFPPFLAGAITDTQYFGPGTRLTVL.

This clonotype has a count of ten or more. As DNA, the CDR3 is TGTGCCAGCAGTTCCGACGCACAGGGGTACGAGCAGTACGTC. It specifies CASSSDAQGYEQYV. The rearrangement uses TRBV12-3 or TRBV12-4 and TRBJ2-7; TRBD1 agrees at 7 bases. Unmatched junction bases numbered 7, after V lost 4 bases and J lost 4 bases. The CDR3 extends over 14 amino acids.

The chain employs TRBV7-2 and TRBJ1-5; 11 positions agree with TRBD1. The CDR3 loop spans 15 amino acids. Looked up from germline, CDR1 is SGHTA and CDR2 is FQGNSA. J gave up 5 bases and V 5 bases, and 5 bases lay outside the gene matches. The CDR3 loop is CASSRTGGAYQPQHF. The CDR3, as DNA: TGTGCCAGCAGCCGGACAGGGGGCGCTTATCAGCCCCAGCATTTT.

This chain connects TRBV4-1 to TRBJ1-2; 8 bases are shared with TRBD1. The CDR3 covers 14 residues. The junction had 9 bases not matched to a gene; V was cut back by 4 bases and J by 8 bases. CDR1 and CDR2 from the germline V gene are MGHRA and YSYEKL. CDR3 DNA: TGCGCCAGCAGCCGTGGACAGGGAAGGATCGGCTACACCTTC. Encoded protein: CASSRGQGRIGYTF.

V and J are TRBV4-1 and TRBJ2-1, with D possibly TRBD1 on 5 matching bases. V gave up 7 bases and J gave up 0 bases, with 16 bases separating them. The CDR3 runs to 16 residues. Germline V gene data show CDR1 as MGHRA and CDR2 as YSYEKL. The CDR3 loop reads CASTTRGDSSYNEQFF. DNA of the CDR3: TGCGCCAGCACCACAAGAGGCGACAGCTCCTACAATGAGCAGTTCTTC.

This clonotype was seen ten or more times. This chain connects TRBV7-9 to TRBJ2-2, with D perhaps given as TRBD1 or TRBD2 (5 bases each). This CDR3 is built from 15 residues. V lost 5 bases to trimming and J lost 6 bases, with 16 bases between them. Germline V gene lookup returns CDR1 SEHNR and CDR2 FQNEAQ (reference sequence). CDR3 loop: CASSKPAGGAGELFF. In DNA, the CDR3 is TGTGCCAGCAGCAAACCTGCTGGGGGAGCCGGGGAGCTGTTTTTT.

The chain links TRBV20-1 to TRBJ1-2; D remains ambiguous. The V gene lost 6 bases and the J gene lost 4 bases, with 12 bases spanning the gap. Germline CDR1 DFQATT, CDR2 SNEGSKA (reference sequence). The CDR3 is made up of 12 amino acids. The CDR3 DNA is TGCAGTGCCCCGTGGGCAGCCTATGGCTACACCTTC. Amino acids: CSAPWAAYGYTF.

The chain has TRBV11-2 and TRBJ1-2, with TRBD1 identical over 8 bases. Per the germline V gene, CDR1 is SGHAT and CDR2 is FQNNGV. The CDR3 is made up of 15 amino acids. V was pared by 1 base and J by 2 bases, with 3 bases of the junction left unmatched. The CDR3, as DNA: TGTGCCAGCAGCTTAGTTCCAGGGGGCAACTATGGCTACACCTTC. Translation: CASSLVPGGNYGYTF.

The chain is built from TRBV19 and TRBJ2-1; 10 bases map to TRBD2. Germline V CDR1 and CDR2: LNHDA, SQIVND (reference sequence). The CDR3 runs 15 residues. V shed 11 bases, J shed 2 bases, and the junction held 9 bases outside the gene matches. CDR3 in amino acids: CASCLTSGTYNEQFF. As DNA, the CDR3 is TGTGCCTCTTGCCTAACTAGCGGGACCTACAATGAGCAGTTCTTC.

The table lists this clonotype with a few counts. V is TRBV7-8 and J is TRBJ1-4; D remains ambiguous. Germline values: CDR1 SGHVS, CDR2 FQNEAQ. The CDR3 covers 16 residues. V was trimmed by 4 bases and J by 0 bases, leaving 12 bases between them. In DNA form, the CDR3 reads TGTGCCAGCAGCTCGAGGGTTTCAGCAACTAATGAAAAACTGTTTTTT. As protein: CASSSRVSATNEKLFF. The entire variable domain, with the rest obtained from reference TRBV7-8 and TRBJ1-4, is as follows: GAGVSQSPRYKVAKRGQDVALRCDPISGHVSLFWYQQALGQGPEFLTYFQNEAQLDKSGLPSDRFFAERPEGSVSTLKIQRTQQEDSAVYLCASSSRVSATNEKLFFGSGTQLSVL.

The chain recombines TRBV3-1 with TRBJ1-4, with TRBD1 identical over 8 bases. The V and J ends lost 3 bases and 6 bases, in that order; junction bases with no gene match: 6. CDR3 size: 15 residues. Germline V gene lookup returns CDR1 LGHDT and CDR2 YNNKEL (reference sequence). CDR3 region: CASSHRQGAYEKLFF. The CDR3 coding sequence is TGTGCCAGCAGCCATCGGCAGGGGGCATATGAAAAACTGTTTTTT.

This clonotype was detected only a few times. J is TRBJ1-2 and V is TRBV19, with 9 bases that match TRBD1. Germline assignment: CDR1 LNHDA and CDR2 SQIVND (reference sequence). The V segment lost 7 bases and the J segment 6 bases; nucleotides outside the gene matches: 6. This CDR3 comprises 13 residues. CDR3 sequence reads: CASTPDRGDGYTF. CDR3 sequence (DNA): TGTGCCAGTACCCCGGACAGGGGCGATGGCTACACCTTC. Full variable domain (outside the CDR3, taken from reference TRBV19 and TRBJ1-2): DGGITQSPKYLFRKEGQNVTLSCEQNLNHDAMYWYRQDPGQGLRLIYYSQIVNDFQKGDIAEGYSVSREKKESFPLTVTSAQKNPTAFYLCASTPDRGDGYTFGSGTRLTVV.

The chain is built from TRBV5-5 and TRBJ1-5; no definite D call. There are 15 residues in the CDR3. The germline gives CDR1 SGHKS, CDR2 YYEKEE (reference sequence). With 4 bases removed from V and 0 bases from J, the gap between germline ends came to 11 bases. CDR3 protein: CASSLSGSSNQPQHF. In DNA, the CDR3 is TGTGCCAGCAGCCTGTCCGGGAGTAGCAATCAGCCCCAGCATTTT. Full variable domain (remainder filled in from reference TRBV5-5 and TRBJ1-5): DAGVTQSPTHLIKTRGQQVTLRCSPISGHKSVSWYQQVLGQGPQFIFQYYEKEERGRGNFPDRFSARQFPNYSSELNVNALLLGDSALYLCASSLSGSSNQPQHFGDGTRLSIL.